The rows below give T cell receptor beta chains drawn from one sample of a study of blood T cell repertoires in COVID-19. Produced via immunoSEQ multiplex PCR; TCRdb's table is partial and in-frame only. This sample yields approximately 200,000 clones, of which over 80% are seen a single time; approximately 5% belongs to the top ten. The sequenced sample consisted of peripheral blood. The receptor set was obtained from a human donor in a cohort sampled during active COVID-19. Each CDR3 is given with its conserved first and last residue. Each record gives: clone size, J gene, V gene, D gene, CDR3 DNA, CDR3 protein. A D gene is named only where the DNA matches it firmly. Rows give clone size only sometimes, using once, few, many, or a class for an expanded clone.

>NA|TRBJ2-5|TRBV24-1|NA
TGTGCCACCAGTGACCCCTTCGACACGCAAGAGACCCAGTACTTC
CATSDPFDTQETQYF
>NA|TRBJ1-1|TRBV18|TRBD1
TGTGCCAGCTCACCCGGGACAGGGGCTGAAGCTTTCTTT
CASSPGTGAEAFF
>NA|TRBJ2-2|TRBV7-6|TRBD2
TGTGCCAGCAGCTTAGAGGCTAGCGGGTTCAGGGGACCGAACACCGGGGAGCTGTTTTTT
CASSLEASGFRGPNTGELFF
>NA|TRBJ1-1|TRBV24-1|TRBD1
TGTGCCACCAGCCAGGGGGCGGGGAACACTGAAGCTTTCTTT
CATSQGAGNTEAFF
>NA|TRBJ2-3|TRBV4-3|TRBD2
TGCGCCAGCAGCCAAGATGGCTTGGCGGGAGTTGGCACAGATACGCAGTATTTT
CASSQDGLAGVGTDTQYF
>NA|TRBJ1-2|TRBV27|TRBD1
TGTGCCAGCTCGGAAAGGGGGCATCACGGCTACACCTTC
CASSERGHHGYTF
>NA|TRBJ1-1|TRBV15|NA
TGTGCCACCACCTCGACAGGAAACACTGAAGCTTTCTTT
CATTSTGNTEAFF
>few|TRBJ1-1|TRBV9|TRBD1
TGTGCCAGCAGCGCAGACGGACAGGGCACTGAAGCTTTCTTT
CASSADGQGTEAFF
>NA|TRBJ2-4|TRBV4-1|NA
TGCGCCAGCAGCCAAGGGAGGAACATTCAGTACTTC
CASSQGRNIQYF
>NA|TRBJ1-2|TRBV10-3|TRBD1
TGTGCCATCAGCCCAACGGGACAGGGGGTGAGCTACACCTTC
CAISPTGQGVSYTF
>NA|TRBJ2-7|TRBV18|TRBD1
TGTGCCAGCTCACCACGCGGGACAGGTAGTAGGGGCGAGCAGTACTTC
CASSPRGTGSRGEQYF